This TCR beta chain appears in the sequencing data of a study of shared clonotypes between healthy human individuals (dated by TCRdb to 2019 to 2021). For context, the study as a whole: The cohort included three men and a couple of women between 18 and 49 years of age. Between about 0.85 and 10 billion PBMCs per donor were obtained by leukapheresis. For each donor, three plates each were used for CD4 naive and CD4 memory, two plates were used for CD8 naive, and one plate was used for CD8 memory. Different laboratories and diverse techniques were used to prepare libraries and sequence TCR repertoires, to increase sequencing depth and limit assay-specific biases. To estimate repertoire size and how much clonotype sharing occurs between individuals, the study deeply sequenced the blood TCR repertoires of 5 or 6 healthy adults. The paper's findings and limits, for the study overall: Even with the large sequencing depth, rarefaction of the sorted-subset datasets indicated that sequencing was incomplete. Sampling was limited to blood, and TCR repertoires in tissue likely differ from TCR repertoires in blood. Pairwise subsampling indicated that sequencing depth was expected to affect the degree of clonotype sharing among donors. Because the study included only a small number of donors, the genetic and exposure-history diversity represented was limited. Larger estimated clonotype richness was generally found for naive subsets than for memory subsets. Sharing across a few donors was observed for around 5% of naive CD4, 3% to 4% of naive CD8, over 2% of memory CD4, and 0.4% of memory CD8 clonotypes. Clonotypes shared by all four sorted-subset donors showed higher generation probabilities than non-shared clonotypes.

Using the deep immunoSEQ assay, multiplex PCR amplified TCR CDR3 regions from genomic DNA. Genomic DNA extracted from each cell subset was distributed evenly over all wells of several immunoSEQ 96-well plates, and each plate served as one replicate. For sorted subsets, 200 to 250 ng of genomic DNA, equivalent to around 31,000 T cell genomes, went into each replicate PCR. Purified libraries were quantified with a Qubit 3.0 fluorometer, sized on a Bioanalyzer 2100, and re-quantified with the KAPA Library Quantification kit. Every immunoSEQ 96-well plate was sequenced on a separate single-read 150-cycle Illumina NextSeq 550 flow cell. In the source study's methods: The immunoSEQ output contained only junctional sequences without quality scores, so filtering could not match that applied to full-length reads. Sequences were annotated with PyIR, a Python wrapper for IgBLAST v1.9, using IMGT germline references to assign V/J genes and CDR3. Reads were removed for weak V/J assignments (E-value above 1e-6), missing CDR3, stop codons, out-of-frame junctions, or ambiguous translated residues. V3J clonotypes were defined as sequences sharing the same inferred V gene, J gene, and CDR3 amino acid sequence. Percentage overlap between repertoires was calculated by dividing the number of shared unique clonotypes by the size of the smaller repertoire. Repertoire richness was assessed with RTK rarefaction, the Chao1 estimator, and Recon v2.1 estimates of unobserved clonotypes. OLGA was used to compute generation probabilities for all TCRbeta clonotypes that the gDNA method yielded from a handful of donors. Held by TCRdb, this immuneACCESS table contains in-frame sequences only and omits some clones. Under half of the omission traces to an unresolved V gene where checked; the cause of the rest is unknown. The DNA was the basis for D and trimming; V, J and clone size are from that table. A total of a few million clones appear in this sample, over 90% of them only once. Approximately 0.4% of the sample lies in the top ten.

On this clone: Its antigen has not been determined. No much larger clone is present one base from it, and per-base qualities are unavailable.

The donors were healthy, HIV-negative adults who had no recently reported acute infections or vaccinations. Only Caucasian adults living in Nashville, Tennessee, USA were represented among the donors. CD4+ T cells were enriched by magnetic negative selection, after which naive cells were positively selected on CD45RA and the negative fraction was taken as the memory subset. After blood collection by leukapheresis, PBMCs were isolated using Ficoll-Histopaque density gradient centrifugation and then cryopreserved in the vapor phase of liquid nitrogen. Analytical flow cytometry was used to check the purity and quantity of each magnetically sorted T cell population. Genomic DNA was isolated from each sorted fraction and quantified by UV absorbance on a Nanodrop 2000c. The trim is 3 bases for V and 5 bases for J, with a gap of 16 bases between the germline ends. The CDR3 sequence holds 15 residues, the cysteine and phenylalanine included. Only the CDR3 part of the read is kept: 45 bases, read in frame from the first base. The germline V gene sets CDR1 to SGHTA and CDR2 to FQGNSA.

The sequencing input was naive CD4+ T cells from PBMCs. The cell subset or site tag for this specimen amounts to: CD45RA+ positively selected. The receptor's source is a man between 18 and 29 years old in good health. Some clones in this sample may be carry-over from other donors' samples. Here the chain combines TRBV7-2 and TRBJ1-1; TRBD1 is a weak D gene call, 6 bases matching. The CDR3 sequence is CASSFLRAGETEAFF. Read as DNA, the sequence is TGTGCCAGCAGCTTTCTCCGGGCAGGGGAGACTGAAGCTTTCTTT.